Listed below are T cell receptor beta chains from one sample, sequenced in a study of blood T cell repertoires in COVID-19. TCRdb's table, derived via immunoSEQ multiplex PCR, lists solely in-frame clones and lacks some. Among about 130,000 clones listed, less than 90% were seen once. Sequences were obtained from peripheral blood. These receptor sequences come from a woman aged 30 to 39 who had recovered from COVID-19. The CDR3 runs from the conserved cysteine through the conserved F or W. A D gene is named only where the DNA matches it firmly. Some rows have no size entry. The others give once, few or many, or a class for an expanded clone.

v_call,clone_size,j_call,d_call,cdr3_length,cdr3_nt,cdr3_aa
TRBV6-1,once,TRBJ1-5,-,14,TGTGCCAGCAGTGAAGGGGGACTTGCTCAGCCCCAGCATTTT,CASSEGGLAQPQHF
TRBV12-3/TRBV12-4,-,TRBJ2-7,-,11,TGTGCCAGCAGTTTCGACATGAGTTTCTACTTC,CASSFDMSFYF
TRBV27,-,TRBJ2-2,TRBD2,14,TGTGCCAGCAGGACTAGCGGGAACACCGGGGAGCTGTTTTTT,CASRTSGNTGELFF
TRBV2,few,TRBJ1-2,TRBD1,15,TGTGCCAGCAGGGACAGGGAGGGTGGTAGTTATGGCTACACCTTC,CASRDREGGSYGYTF
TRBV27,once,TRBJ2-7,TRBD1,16,TGTGCCAGCAGTTTAGGGGACAGGAGAGGGAAATACGAGCAGTACTTC,CASSLGDRRGKYEQYF
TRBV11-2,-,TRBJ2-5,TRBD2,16,TGTGCCAGCAGCCCCGGTGGTCTAGCGGCCCAAGAGACCCAGTACTTC,CASSPGGLAAQETQYF
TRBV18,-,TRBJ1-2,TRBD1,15,TGTGCCAGCTCACCAAGACAGGGGGCTGGCTATGGCTACACCTTC,CASSPRQGAGYGYTF
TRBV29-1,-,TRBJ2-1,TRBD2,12,TGCAGCGTTGAGGGGGGGGTAAATGAGCAGTTCTTC,CSVEGGVNEQFF
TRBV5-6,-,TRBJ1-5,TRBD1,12,TGTGCCAGCAGCGCCTACAGGGGGCCCCAGCATTTT,CASSAYRGPQHF
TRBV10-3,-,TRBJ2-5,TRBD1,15,TGTGCCATCAGTGGTGGACAGGGGCGGGAAGAGACCCAGTACTTC,CAISGGQGREETQYF
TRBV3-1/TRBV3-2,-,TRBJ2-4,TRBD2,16,TGTGCCAGCAGCCAAGCGGCTAGCGGGCATAAAAACATTCAGTACTTC,CASSQAASGHKNIQYF
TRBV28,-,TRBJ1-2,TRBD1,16,TGTGCCAGCAGCCCCATCGCCGGGACAGCAGAAAATGGCTACACCTTC,CASSPIAGTAENGYTF
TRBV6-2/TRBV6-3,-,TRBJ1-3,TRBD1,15,TGTGCCAGCAGTACAGGGGTCGGGTCTGGAAACACCATATATTTT,CASSTGVGSGNTIYF
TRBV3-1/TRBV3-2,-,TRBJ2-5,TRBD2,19,TGTGCCAGCAGCCAAGAACCCCCCGGGGTAGCGGGAGGGCTGGAGACCCAGTACTTC,CASSQEPPGVAGGLETQYF
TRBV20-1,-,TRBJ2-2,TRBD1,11,TGCAGTGCGGGACAGGCCGGGGAGCTGTTTTTT,CSAGQAGELFF